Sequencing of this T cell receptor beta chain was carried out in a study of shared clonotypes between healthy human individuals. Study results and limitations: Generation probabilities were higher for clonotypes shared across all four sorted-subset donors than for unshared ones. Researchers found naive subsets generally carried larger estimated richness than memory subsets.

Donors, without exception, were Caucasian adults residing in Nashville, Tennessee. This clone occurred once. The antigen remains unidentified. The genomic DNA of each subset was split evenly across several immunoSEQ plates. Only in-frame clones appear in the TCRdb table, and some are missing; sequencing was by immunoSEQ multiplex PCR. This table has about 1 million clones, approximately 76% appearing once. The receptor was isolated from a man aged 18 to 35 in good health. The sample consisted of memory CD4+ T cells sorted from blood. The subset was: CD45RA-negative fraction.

The CDR3: CASKRRASVGYTF. The CDR3 nucleotides are TGTGCCAGTAAACGTAGAGCCTCGGTGGGCTACACCTTC. The chain joins TRBV27 to TRBJ1-2; D not resolved. This CDR3 is built from 13 residues. The ends were cut back, 9 bases at V and 8 bases at J, with 19 bases in the middle. Germline V CDR1 and CDR2: MNHEY, SMNVEV (reference sequence).